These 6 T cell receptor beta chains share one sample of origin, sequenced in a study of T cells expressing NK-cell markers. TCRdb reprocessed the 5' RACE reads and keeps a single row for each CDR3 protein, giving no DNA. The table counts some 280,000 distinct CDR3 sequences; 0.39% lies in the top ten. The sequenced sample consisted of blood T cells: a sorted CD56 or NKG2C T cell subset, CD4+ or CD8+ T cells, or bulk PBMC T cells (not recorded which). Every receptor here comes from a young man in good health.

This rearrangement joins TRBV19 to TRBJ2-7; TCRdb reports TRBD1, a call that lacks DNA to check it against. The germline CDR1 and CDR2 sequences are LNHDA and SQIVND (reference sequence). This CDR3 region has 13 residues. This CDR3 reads CASSIAGPYEQYF. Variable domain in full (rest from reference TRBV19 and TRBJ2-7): DGGITQSPKYLFRKEGQNVTLSCEQNLNHDAMYWYRQDPGQGLRLIYYSQIVNDFQKGDIAEGYSVSREKKESFPLTVTSAQKNPTAFYLCASSIAGPYEQYFGPGTRLTVT.

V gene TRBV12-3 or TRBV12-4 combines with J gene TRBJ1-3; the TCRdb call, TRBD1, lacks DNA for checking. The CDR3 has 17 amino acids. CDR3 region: CASNPSPGQLSGNTIYF.

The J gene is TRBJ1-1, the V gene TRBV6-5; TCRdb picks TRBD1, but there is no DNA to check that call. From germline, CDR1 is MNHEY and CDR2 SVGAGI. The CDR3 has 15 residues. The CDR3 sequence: CASSYGTGVIAEAFF.

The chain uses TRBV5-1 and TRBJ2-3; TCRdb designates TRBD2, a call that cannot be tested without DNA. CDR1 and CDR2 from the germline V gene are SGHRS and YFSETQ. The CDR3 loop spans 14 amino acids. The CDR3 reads CASRGGTVTDTQYF.

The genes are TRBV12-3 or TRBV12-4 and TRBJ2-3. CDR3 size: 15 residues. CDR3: CASSRTVLSTDTQYF.

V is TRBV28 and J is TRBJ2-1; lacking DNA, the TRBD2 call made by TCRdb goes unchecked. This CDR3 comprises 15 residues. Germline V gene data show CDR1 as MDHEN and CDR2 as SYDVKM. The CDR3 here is CASSTGGGLKDEQFF. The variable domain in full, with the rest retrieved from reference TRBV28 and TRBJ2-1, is DVKVTQSSRYLVKRTGEKVFLECVQDMDHENMFWYRQDPGLGLRLIYFSYDVKMKEKGDIPEGYSVSREKKERFSLILESASTNQTSMYLCASSTGGGLKDEQFFGPGTRLTVL.